This is a list of T cell receptor beta chains from one sample in a study of blood T cell repertoires in COVID-19. Here immunoSEQ multiplex PCR was the method, and the copy in TCRdb shows in-frame clones only, minus some. The profile shows under 95,000 clones, roughly 88% of them singletons. Source material: peripheral blood. The source is a human donor in a cohort sampled during active COVID-19. CDR3s include the opening cysteine and the closing phenylalanine or tryptophan. Each record gives: CDR3 length, clone size, V gene, D gene, J gene, CDR3 DNA, CDR3 protein. A D gene is named only where the DNA matches it firmly. The size entry is marked missing in some rows and otherwise reads once, few, many or a size class.

17	.	TRBV21-1	.	TRBJ2-7	TGTGCCATCCACCTTATCAACCCCGGACACACCCCCTACGAGCAGTACTTC	CAIHLINPGHTPYEQYF
16	.	TRBV3-1/TRBV3-2	.	TRBJ2-7	TGTGCCAGCAGCCAAGATATGAGTTCCGCCCGGTACGAGCAGTACTTC	CASSQDMSSARYEQYF
13	.	TRBV19	.	TRBJ1-6	TGTGCCAGTAAGGAGTCCTATAATTCACCCCTCCACTTT	CASKESYNSPLHF
13	few	TRBV2	TRBD1	TRBJ1-2	TGTGCCAGCAGCGACAGGGGGAACTATGGCTACACCTTC	CASSDRGNYGYTF
14	.	TRBV30	TRBD2	TRBJ2-1	TGTGCCTGGTGGTGGGGAGGGACGGGCAATGAGCAGTTCTTC	CAWWWGGTGNEQFF
16	.	TRBV10-2	.	TRBJ2-7	TGCGCCAGCAGTGACTCCAGGGGCCCCATCCAAGGCGAGCAGTACTTC	CASSDSRGPIQGEQYF
15	.	TRBV5-1	.	TRBJ2-7	TGCGCCAGCAGCCCCGGAGGGGCGGTCGGGTACGAGCAGTACTTC	CASSPGGAVGYEQYF
18	.	TRBV27	.	TRBJ2-1	TGTGCCAGCAGTTTACGTCACACTACTAGCCTCCCCTACAATGAGCAGTTCTTC	CASSLRHTTSLPYNEQFF
16	.	TRBV5-6	.	TRBJ2-4	TGTGCCAGCAGCGCCTACAGGGAAGGGGCCAAAAACATTCAGTACTTC	CASSAYREGAKNIQYF
15	.	TRBV19	.	TRBJ2-5	TGTGCCAGTAGTGGACTAGGGGGGGTTCAAGAGACCCAGTACTTC	CASSGLGGVQETQYF
14	.	TRBV19	TRBD1	TRBJ2-7	TGTGCCAGTAGTACGGACAGGGAAGTAAACGAGCAGTACTTC	CASSTDREVNEQYF
15	.	TRBV28	TRBD1	TRBJ2-7	TGTGCCAGCGACACCTCCGGGACAGGGTCCCACGAGCAGTACTTC	CASDTSGTGSHEQYF
14	few	TRBV27	.	TRBJ1-5	TGTGCCAGCAGTTTACAGGGTAGAAATCAGCCCCAGCATTTT	CASSLQGRNQPQHF
16	once	TRBV11-2	TRBD2	TRBJ2-3	TGTGCCAGCAGCTTAGGAGGCGGGGGGGCTAGAGATACGCAGTATTTT	CASSLGGGGARDTQYF
15	.	TRBV10-3	TRBD1	TRBJ1-2	TGTGCCATCAGTGAGTCGAGGGACAGCCGGGCTGGCTACACCTTC	CAISESRDSRAGYTF
12	.	TRBV12-3/TRBV12-4	TRBD2	TRBJ2-1	TGTGCCAGCACCCGGGAGGGCAATGAGCAGTTCTTC	CASTREGNEQFF
14	.	TRBV5-1	.	TRBJ2-7	TGCGCCAGCAGCCCGCCTCGAGAACCCTACGAGCAGTACTTC	CASSPPREPYEQYF
15	.	TRBV5-6	.	TRBJ2-4	TGTGCCAGCAGCTACCTAGCGTCGGGCAAAAACATTCAGTACTTC	CASSYLASGKNIQYF
12	few	TRBV28	TRBD2	TRBJ2-7	TGTGCCAGCACCGGGGGGACCTACGAGCAGTACTTC	CASTGGTYEQYF
13	.	TRBV12-3/TRBV12-4	TRBD1	TRBJ2-3	TGTGCCAGCGCCGGGACAGACACAGATACGCAGTATTTT	CASAGTDTDTQYF
16	.	TRBV19	TRBD2	TRBJ2-7	TGTGCCAGTAGTATGAAGACTAGCGGGAATTACTACGAGCAGTACTTC	CASSMKTSGNYYEQYF
12	once	TRBV7-9	.	TRBJ1-3	TGTGCCAGCAGCCTACCTGGAGACACCATATATTTT	CASSLPGDTIYF
13	once	TRBV19	.	TRBJ2-7	TGTGCCAGTAGTGGGCTAGCAAGCAACGAGCAGTACTTC	CASSGLASNEQYF
14	.	TRBV7-8	.	TRBJ2-5	TGTGCCAGCAGCTTTACGGGGGGCGGAGAGACCCAGTACTTC	CASSFTGGGETQYF
17	.	TRBV27	.	TRBJ1-2	TGTGCCAGCAGTTTTAACAGGGCAGGGAAGGAGAACTATGGCTACACCTTC	CASSFNRAGKENYGYTF
13	.	TRBV7-9	.	TRBJ2-1	TGTGCCAGCAGCTTAGGCTGGGGCGATGAGCAGTTCTTC	CASSLGWGDEQFF
17	.	TRBV14	.	TRBJ1-2	TGTGCCAGCAGCCAAAGTGGCAGGGCCCGGCAGGGCTATGGCTACACCTTC	CASSQSGRARQGYGYTF
14	.	TRBV6-6	.	TRBJ2-3	TGTGCCAGCAGTTATAGAGGGTCTTACGATACGCAGTATTTT	CASSYRGSYDTQYF
16	.	TRBV4-2	TRBD1	TRBJ2-7	TGTGCCAGCAGCCAAGAAGCCGGGACAGGGGGCTGGGAGCAGTACTTC	CASSQEAGTGGWEQYF
14	.	TRBV9	TRBD2	TRBJ2-7	TGTGCCAGCAGCGTAGATGCTAGCGGGAGCGAGCAGTACTTC	CASSVDASGSEQYF
15	.	TRBV3-1/TRBV3-2	TRBD1	TRBJ2-1	TGTGCCAGCAGCCAGACCGGGACAGGGGTAAGGGAGCAGTTCTTC	CASSQTGTGVREQFF
14	few	TRBV30	TRBD1	TRBJ1-4	TGTGCCTGGACAACAGGGGGCACGGGGGAAAAACTGTTTTTT	CAWTTGGTGEKLFF
16	.	TRBV25-1	TRBD2	TRBJ2-5	TGTGCCAGCAGTGAACCCGGACTAGCGGGCCAAGAGACCCAGTACTTC	CASSEPGLAGQETQYF
14	.	TRBV5-8	.	TRBJ2-7	TGTGCCAGCAGCTTCAGCGGACGACGATACGAGCAGTACTTC	CASSFSGRRYEQYF
15	.	TRBV5-1	.	TRBJ2-5	TGCGCCAGCAGCTCCCTTCCGAGGGGGCAAGAGACCCAGTACTTC	CASSSLPRGQETQYF
13	.	TRBV12-3/TRBV12-4	.	TRBJ2-5	TGTGCCAGCAGTTTGGGGGGCCAAGAGACCCAGTACTTC	CASSLGGQETQYF
14	.	TRBV7-9	.	TRBJ2-7	TGTGCCAGCAGCTTAACGGGATCCGGCTACGAGCAGTACTTC	CASSLTGSGYEQYF
15	.	TRBV5-1	.	TRBJ2-2	TGCGCCAGCAGCTTGGACAGGGCCAACACCGGGGAGCTGTTTTTT	CASSLDRANTGELFF
16	.	TRBV3-1/TRBV3-2	TRBD1	TRBJ1-6	TGTGCCAGCAGCCACATGGACAGGGTGGCGAATTCACCCCTCCACTTT	CASSHMDRVANSPLHF
15	.	TRBV6-6	TRBD2	TRBJ2-5	TGTGCCAGCAGTTCCGGACTAGCGGGGGGGGAGACCCAGTACTTC	CASSSGLAGGETQYF
16	.	TRBV3-1/TRBV3-2	TRBD2	TRBJ2-1	TGTGCCAGCAGCCACCCGACTAGCGGATTTAGCAATGAGCAGTTCTTC	CASSHPTSGFSNEQFF
16	.	TRBV9	.	TRBJ2-5	TGTGCCAGCAGCGTAGGGCTTTTGGAAGCAGGGGAGACCCAGTACTTC	CASSVGLLEAGETQYF
14	few	TRBV25-1	.	TRBJ1-2	TGTGCCAGCAGCCCCGCGGGGGATAACTATGGCTACACCTTC	CASSPAGDNYGYTF
14	.	TRBV24-1	.	TRBJ2-1	TGTGCCACCAGTGATCGCAGCTCCTACAATGAGCAGTTCTTC	CATSDRSSYNEQFF
16	.	TRBV19	TRBD1	TRBJ2-1	TGTGCCAGTAATTCGAGGGGGCAGGGACATGGCAATGAGCAGTTCTTC	CASNSRGQGHGNEQFF
13	.	TRBV5-4	TRBD1	TRBJ2-7	TGTGCCAGCAGCTCGGACAGGGTGTACGAGCAGTACTTC	CASSSDRVYEQYF
17	.	TRBV7-8	TRBD1	TRBJ2-7	TGTGCCAGCAGCTGGAGTTCCCGGAGCAGGGGGACGGACGAGCAGTACTTC	CASSWSSRSRGTDEQYF
16	.	TRBV5-8	.	TRBJ1-1	TGTGCCAGCAGCTTGGCCGGGGGATCCATGAACACTGAAGCTTTCTTT	CASSLAGGSMNTEAFF